This T cell receptor (beta chain) was captured in a study of read filtering for tumor transcriptome and immune sequencing. About the research overall: Mean patient age was approximately 66 years, range roughly 40 to 85; approximately 17 male, some 15 female. RNA-seq yielded only about 75 to 1,400 TCR reads, IR-seq about 4.05 to 10.27 million. Regarding the study as a whole: Even smaller IR-seq throughput identified most shared clonotypes.

Germline V lookup: CDR1 LGHDT, CDR2 YNNKEL (reference sequence). The CDR3 loop spans 14 amino acids. From roughly 390 ng of RNA, a library with molecular barcoded alpha/delta and beta/gamma adaptors was made. TCRdb reprocessed the reads with MiXCR, giving one entry per CDR3 protein. The top ten hold 14% to 15% of the sample, which has some 80,000 distinct CDR3 sequences, 9% to 15% seen once. At the time of active disease, bone marrow was collected from every patient. With respect to this clonotype: Antigen: not known. Possible read error: a much larger clone is one base away.

The receptor was isolated from a donor older than 35 with multiple myeloma. Sample: a population of CD138-negative cells sorted from bone marrow. The rearrangement uses TRBV3-1 and TRBJ2-1; D unclear. CDR3 sequence (DNA): TGTGCCAGCAGCCAAGTCCCCGTGTCCAATGGGCAGTTCTTC. Translation gives CASSQVPVSNGQFF.